The sequence of this TCR beta chain was determined in a study of human T cells and chemical hapten exposure (TCRdb year 2021). At the level of the whole study: For sensitization, 2% DPC in acetone was applied to a roughly 2 cm by roughly 2 cm area of upper inner arm skin. Patients additionally received weekly therapeutic DPC doses to the scalp throughout the approximately 25-week study period. Patch testing was done on the upper back using Finn chambers containing 0.01% DPC, and results were scored after 6 days according to International Contact Dermatitis Research Group standards. The patient cohort, mostly female, included alopecia areata with under or over 50% scalp involvement, alopecia totalis and alopecia universalis. Libraries were combined into a pool for sequencing, and differences in TCR yield between samples came mainly from small differences in library volumes within the pool. Peripheral blood TCR repertoire changes were tracked in vivo in alopecia patients during primary and secondary sensitization to the hapten diphenylcyclopropenone (DPC). Blood samples were taken from patients before sensitization (week 0) and then at 2, 6 and about 24 weeks after DPC sensitization. Under 30 alopecia patients gave blood for TCR sequencing at one to four time points (pre-sensitization, 2, 6 and 24 weeks). Overall study results and their limits: Repeated subsampling changed both the strength of the expansion versus patch-test correlation and the threshold at which the correlation became significant. DPC sensitization did not change the number of TCRs with a frequency above 1 in 1000, and there was no evidence of changes in global repertoire structure. Compared with pre-sensitization or healthy control sets, expanded TCRs formed significantly more large CDR3 similarity clusters, which is consistent with antigen-driven responses. A positive correlation was found between the number of PT1 expanded TCRs and patch test score, with significance reached at thresholds 8, 16 and 32 but not 4. Because all patients had alopecia, a presumed autoimmune disease, the immune response of the patients might differ from that of healthy individuals.

The intended sense of this specimen's time point label: patch test 1, 2 weeks after DPC sensitization. The label giving this sample's treatment or condition can be read as: therapeutic diphenylcyclopropenone sensitization with weekly scalp DPC. At every patch-test visit, the blood draw took place before the patch test was put on. Patients were considered eligible if aged 18 to 70, diagnosed with alopecia and deemed suitable for DPC therapy, and patients were excluded if pregnant. Unfractionated whole blood was collected in Tempus Blood RNA tubes, and total RNA was extracted from that blood. Compared with germline, V lacks 4 bases and J lacks 4 bases; bases without a gene match: 7. Including the terminal cysteine and phenylalanine, the CDR3 comprises 14 residues. The only DNA kept is the CDR3, 42 bases in frame from the first base. The CDR1 and CDR2 encoded by the germline V gene (reference sequence) are DFQATT and SNEGSKA.

This clonotype was detected a few times. Its recognized antigen is unknown. Per-nucleotide qualities are absent, and no much larger clonotype sits a single base away. Receptor libraries were prepared by RACE. The listed sequencing device is NextSeq 500. During library preparation, unique molecular identifiers were attached to individual cDNA molecules so that TCRs could be counted in a quantitative, reproducible way. Each blood RNA sample was used to sequence both TCR alpha and TCR beta chains. The authors' pipeline ran thus. A median of about 87,000 TCRs per sample was observed, with a range of about 23,224 to 690,600. V, J and CDR3 annotation of the TCR reads was performed with the Decombinator software suite. For PS versus PT1 abundance plots, all samples were subsampled to the same number of TCRs (28,000). Expanded TCRs were defined as absent before sensitization and observed at least eight times at the 2-week time point. The public sequencing data were trimmed at Q25 with fastp and processed into clonotypes with MiXCR by TCRdb, which kept only in-frame beta chains. Records with the same CDR3 protein are collapsed into one entry carrying the most frequent genes and DNA. What appears here as the V and J calls and clone size reflects TCRdb's work, not the paper's. The sample has 300,000 to 400,000 distinct CDR3 sequences on record, roughly 6.9% of them singletons. Together, the top ten hold 8% to 9% of the sample.

The chain joins TRBV20-1 to TRBJ2-3; 8 middle bases align to TRBD1. This TCR derives from a woman between 18 and 29 years old with alopecia areata. Some clones in this sample may be carry-over from other donors' samples. This specimen consisted of whole blood, obtained in connection with sensitization to the hapten diphenylcyclopropenone (DPC). Here the CDR3 is given as CSAKRDRWADTQYF. The DNA sequence follows: TGCAGTGCTAAACGGGACAGGTGGGCAGATACGCAGTATTTT.